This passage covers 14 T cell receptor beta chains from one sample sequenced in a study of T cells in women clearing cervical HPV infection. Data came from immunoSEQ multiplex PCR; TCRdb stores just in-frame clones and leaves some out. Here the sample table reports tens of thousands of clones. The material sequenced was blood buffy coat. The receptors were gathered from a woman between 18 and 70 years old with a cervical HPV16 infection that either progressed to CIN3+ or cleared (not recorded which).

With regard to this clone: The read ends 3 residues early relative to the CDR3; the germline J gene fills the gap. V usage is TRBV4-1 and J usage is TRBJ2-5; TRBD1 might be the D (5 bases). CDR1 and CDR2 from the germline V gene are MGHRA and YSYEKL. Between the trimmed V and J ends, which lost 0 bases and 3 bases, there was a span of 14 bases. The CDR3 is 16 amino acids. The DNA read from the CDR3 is TGCGCCAGCAGCCAAGAAGGGCCCGCCAGGGAAGAGACC. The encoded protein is CASSQEGPAREET. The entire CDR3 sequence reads CASSQEGPAREETQYF.

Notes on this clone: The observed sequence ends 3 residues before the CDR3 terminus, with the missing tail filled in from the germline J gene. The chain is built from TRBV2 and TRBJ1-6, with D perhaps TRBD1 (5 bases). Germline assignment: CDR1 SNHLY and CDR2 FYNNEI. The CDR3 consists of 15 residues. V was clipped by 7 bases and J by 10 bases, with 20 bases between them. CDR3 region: CASKGDEGYGSPLHF. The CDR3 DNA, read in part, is TGTGCCAGCAAGGGAGATGAGGGGTACGGGTCACCC.

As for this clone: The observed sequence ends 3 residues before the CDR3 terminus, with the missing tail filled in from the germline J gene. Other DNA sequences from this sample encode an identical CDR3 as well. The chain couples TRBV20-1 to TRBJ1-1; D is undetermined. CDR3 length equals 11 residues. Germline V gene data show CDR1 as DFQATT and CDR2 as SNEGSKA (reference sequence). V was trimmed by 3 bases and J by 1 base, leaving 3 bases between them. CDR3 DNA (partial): TGCAGTGCTAGCCGGAACACTGAA. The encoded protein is CSASRNTE. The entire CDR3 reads CSASRNTEAFF.

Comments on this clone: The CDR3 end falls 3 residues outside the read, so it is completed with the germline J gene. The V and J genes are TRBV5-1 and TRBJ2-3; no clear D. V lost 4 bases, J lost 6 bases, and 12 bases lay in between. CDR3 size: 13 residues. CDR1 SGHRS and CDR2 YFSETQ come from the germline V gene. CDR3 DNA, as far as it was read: TGCGCCAGCAGCCCCCCTTCAGGTGATACG. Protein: CASSPPSGDT. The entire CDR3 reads CASSPPSGDTQYF.

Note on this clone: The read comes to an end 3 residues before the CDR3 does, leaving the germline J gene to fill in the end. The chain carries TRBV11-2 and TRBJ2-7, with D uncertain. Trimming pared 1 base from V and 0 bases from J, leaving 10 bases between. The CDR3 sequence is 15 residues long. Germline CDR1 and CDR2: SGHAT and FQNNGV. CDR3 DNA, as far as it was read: TGTGCCAGCAGCTTAGTCTCCCAGGTCTCCTACGAG. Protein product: CASSLVSQVSYE. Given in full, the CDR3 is CASSLVSQVSYEQYF.

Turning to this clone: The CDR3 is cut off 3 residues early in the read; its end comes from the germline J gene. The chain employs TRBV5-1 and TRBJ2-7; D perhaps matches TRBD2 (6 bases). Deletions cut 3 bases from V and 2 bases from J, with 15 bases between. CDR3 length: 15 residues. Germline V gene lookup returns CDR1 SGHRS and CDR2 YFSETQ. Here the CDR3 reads CASSSSAGEAYEQYF. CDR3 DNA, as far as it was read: TGCGCCAGCAGCTCCTCAGCGGGCGAGGCCTACGAG.

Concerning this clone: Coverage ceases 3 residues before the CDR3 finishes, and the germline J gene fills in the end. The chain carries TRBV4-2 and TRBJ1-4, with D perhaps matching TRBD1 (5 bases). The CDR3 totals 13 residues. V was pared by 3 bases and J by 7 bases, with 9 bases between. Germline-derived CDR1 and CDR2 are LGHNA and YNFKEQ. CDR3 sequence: CASSHGTFEKLFF. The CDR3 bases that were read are TGTGCCAGCAGCCATGGGACTTTTGAAAAA.

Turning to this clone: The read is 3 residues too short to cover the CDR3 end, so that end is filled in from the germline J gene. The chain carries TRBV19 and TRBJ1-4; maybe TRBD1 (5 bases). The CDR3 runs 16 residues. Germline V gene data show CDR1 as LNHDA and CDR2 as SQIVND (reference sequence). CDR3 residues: CASSMGLKSGANVLFF. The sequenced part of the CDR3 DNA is TGTGCCAGTAGTATGGGTTTGAAGTCTGGGGCCAACGTA. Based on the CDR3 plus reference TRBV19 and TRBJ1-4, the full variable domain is DGGITQSPKYLFRKEGQNVTLSCEQNLNHDAMYWYRQDPGQGLRLIYYSQIVNDFQKGDIAEGYSVSREKKESFPLTVTSAQKNPTAFYLCASSMGLKSGANVLFFGSGTQLSVL.

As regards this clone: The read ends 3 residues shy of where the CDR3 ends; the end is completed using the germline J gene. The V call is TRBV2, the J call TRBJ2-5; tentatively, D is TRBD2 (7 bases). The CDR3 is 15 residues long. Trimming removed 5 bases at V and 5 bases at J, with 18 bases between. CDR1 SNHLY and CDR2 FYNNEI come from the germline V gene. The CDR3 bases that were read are TGTGCCAGCAGTCCCGGGGGGCTAGCCCGGGAGACC. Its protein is CASSPGGLARET. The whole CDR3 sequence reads CASSPGGLARETQYF. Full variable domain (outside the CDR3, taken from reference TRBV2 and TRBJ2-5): EPEVTQTPSHQVTQMGQEVILRCVPISNHLYFYWYRQILGQKVEFLVSFYNNEISEKSEIFDDQFSVERPDGSNFTLKIRSTKLEDSAMYFCASSPGGLARETQYFGPGTRLLVL.

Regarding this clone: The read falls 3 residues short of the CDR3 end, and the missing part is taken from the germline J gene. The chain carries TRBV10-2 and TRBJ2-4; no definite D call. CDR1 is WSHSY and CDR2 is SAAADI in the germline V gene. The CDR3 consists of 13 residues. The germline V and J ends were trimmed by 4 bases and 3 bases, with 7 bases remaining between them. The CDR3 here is CASSGGGKNIQYF. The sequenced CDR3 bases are TGCGCCAGCAGTGGTGGCGGCAAAAACATT.

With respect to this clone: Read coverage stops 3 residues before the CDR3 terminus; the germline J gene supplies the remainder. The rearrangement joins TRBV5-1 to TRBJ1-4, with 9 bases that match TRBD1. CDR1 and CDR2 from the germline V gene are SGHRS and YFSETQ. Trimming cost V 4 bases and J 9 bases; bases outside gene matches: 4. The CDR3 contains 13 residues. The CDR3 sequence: CASSLGQGKKLFF. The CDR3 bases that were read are TGCGCCAGCAGCCTGGGACAGGGAAAAAAA.

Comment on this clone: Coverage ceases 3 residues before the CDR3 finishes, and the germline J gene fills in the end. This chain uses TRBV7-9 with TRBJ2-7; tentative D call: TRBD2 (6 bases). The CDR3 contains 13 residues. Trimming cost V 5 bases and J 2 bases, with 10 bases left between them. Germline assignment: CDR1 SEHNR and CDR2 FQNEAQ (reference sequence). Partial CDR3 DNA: TGTGCCAGCAGCCCTTGGGGGGCCTACGAG. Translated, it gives CASSPWGAYE. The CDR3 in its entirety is CASSPWGAYEQYF.

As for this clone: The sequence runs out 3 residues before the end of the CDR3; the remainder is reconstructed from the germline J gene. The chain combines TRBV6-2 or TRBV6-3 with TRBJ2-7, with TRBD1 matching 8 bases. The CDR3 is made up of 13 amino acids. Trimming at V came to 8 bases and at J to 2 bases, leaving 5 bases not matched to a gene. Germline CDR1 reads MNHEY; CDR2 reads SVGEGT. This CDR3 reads CASQDRVTYEQYF. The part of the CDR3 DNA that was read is TGTGCCAGCCAGGACAGGGTAACCTACGAG.

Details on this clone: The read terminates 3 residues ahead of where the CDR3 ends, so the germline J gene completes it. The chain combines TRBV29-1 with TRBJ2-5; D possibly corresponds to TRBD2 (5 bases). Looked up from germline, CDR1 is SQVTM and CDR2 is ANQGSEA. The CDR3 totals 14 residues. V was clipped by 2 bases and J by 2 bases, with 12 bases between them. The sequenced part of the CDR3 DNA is TGCAGCGTTGAACGGCGGGCAGAACAAGAGACC. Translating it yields CSVERRAEQET. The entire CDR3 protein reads CSVERRAEQETQYF.